This T cell receptor (beta chain) originates from a study of cytomegalovirus exposure and HLA in healthy donors. In the PCR, 60 Vbeta and 13 Jbeta primers were used. The repertoire was sequenced with immunoSEQ multiplex PCR; TCRdb's copy has only in-frame clones and lacks some. Of 77,000 or so clones in the sample, around three quarters are singletons; the top ten hold roughly 7.2%. CDR3 length: 13 residues. The germline V and J ends were trimmed by 2 bases and 1 base, with 5 bases remaining between them. Germline lookup yields CDR1 SGHVS and CDR2 FNYEAQ. Sequencing was done on a sample of PBMCs. The sequence derives from a middle-aged woman in good health and CMV-seronegative. The chain is built from TRBV7-6 and TRBJ1-1; D gene ambiguous. CDR3 sequence reads: CASSLRENTEAFF. The CDR3 bases are TGTGCCAGCAGCTTAAGAGAGAACACTGAAGCTTTCTTT.